These T cell receptor beta chains were read from a single sample in a study of T cells in Graves' hyperthyroidism and ophthalmopathy. TCRdb fed the multiplex PCR reads into MiXCR, producing one record per CDR3 protein. The repertoire holds 450,000 to 700,000 distinct CDR3 sequences, around 42% seen once, with around 19% in the top ten. The sample consisted of peripheral blood or thyroid tissue (not recorded which). These receptors came from an adult woman with Graves' disease, either hyperthyroidism or ophthalmopathy (not recorded which). Each CDR3 is given without its conserved first and last residue.

>TRBJ1-5|TRBV25-1
ASSESSVDQPQH
>TRBJ2-2|TRBV19
ASSPGTSGRWRNGELF
>-|TRBV10-3
AISETGTSGRVYNEQY
>TRBJ1-5|TRBV10-3
AVADRGGQPQH
>TRBJ1-2|TRBV20-1
SARDKLDYT
>TRBJ2-7|TRBV5-1
ASRPGTPWDEQY
>TRBJ1-5|TRBV2
ASGSRGNQPQH
>TRBJ1-1|TRBV7-9
ASSDANTGEGGMNTEAF
>TRBJ1-3|TRBV25-1
ASSVSGQVNTIY
>TRBJ1-1|TRBV2
ASRGWRDRGLNTEAF
>TRBJ1-1|TRBV20-1
SARDEGVAGFGAF
>TRBJ1-5|TRBV2
ASAGDKFNQPQH
>TRBJ2-5|TRBV20-1
SARAVWLGETQY